The source of this T cell receptor (beta chain) is a study of blood T cell repertoires in COVID-19. Study-level information: COVID-19 samples collected from the United States, Italy and Spain covered acute and convalescent phases. T cells, B-cell-depleted T cells, or PBMCs provided the cDNA or gDNA that served as material.

CDR3 length: 13 amino acids. Germline V gene lookup returns CDR1 MDHEN and CDR2 SYDVKM. Clones were read by immunoSEQ multiplex PCR, and TCRdb kept only the in-frame ones, dropping some. The sample comprises approximately 240,000 clones, 65% to 85% of which are singletons, and around 5.5% rests with the top ten. V gene TRBV28 combines with J gene TRBJ2-1; 8 bases are a match to TRBD2. Sequenced input: peripheral blood. The sequence derives from a human donor in a cohort sampled during active COVID-19. CDR3 in amino acids: CGAGAFLNNEQFF. DNA of the CDR3: TGTGGAGCGGGAGCCTTCTTGAACAATGAGCAGTTCTTC.